These 30 T cell receptor beta chains originate from one sample sequenced in a study of T cell responses to AZD1222 COVID-19 vaccine. Profiled with immunoSEQ multiplex PCR; TCRdb holds only in-frame clones, not every one. The table has tens of thousands of clones, 70% to 90% seen once. The input for sequencing was peripheral blood, taken on day 0 of AZD1222 vaccination. The receptor source for this set is an adult in good health.

The gene calls are TRBV30 and TRBJ1-3, with D unresolved. This CDR3 has 11 residues. Germline CDR1 and CDR2: GTSNPN and SVGIG (reference sequence). The CDR3: CAFKRGNTIYF. The CDR3 nucleotides are TGTGCATTTAAGCGGGGAAACACCATATATTTT.

The sample holds a few counts of this clone. This chain joins TRBV6-5 and TRBJ2-2, with D perhaps TRBD2 (5 bases). The germline CDR1 and CDR2 sequences are MNHEY and SVGAGI. Trimming pared 0 bases from V and 5 bases from J, leaving 13 bases between. The length of the CDR3 is 16 residues. CDR3 in amino acids: CASSYSLVKRTGELFF. The CDR3 DNA reads as TGTGCCAGCAGTTACTCACTAGTTAAACGGACCGGGGAGCTGTTTTTT.

CDR3 protein: CASSYTGGGYPIHEQYF. The CDR3 bases are TGTGCCAGCAGTTACACGGGCGGTGGCTATCCCATCCACGAGCAGTACTTC. The J gene is TRBJ2-7, the V gene TRBV6-2 or TRBV6-3; D is ambiguous. This CDR3 has 17 residues. Germline CDR1 and CDR2: MNHEY and SVGEGT. The germline V and J ends were trimmed by 2 bases and 5 bases, with 22 bases remaining between them.

V usage is TRBV28 and J usage is TRBJ1-5; possible D gene TRBD1, 5 bases. Between the trimmed V and J ends, which lost 6 bases and 0 bases, there was a span of 18 bases. Germline V gives CDR1 MDHEN, CDR2 SYDVKM. CDR3 length: 17 residues. CDR3 protein: CASSSVLKDTSNQPQHF. DNA for the CDR3: TGTGCCAGCAGCTCCGTTTTGAAGGACACTAGCAATCAGCCCCAGCATTTT. Drawing the rest from reference TRBV28 and TRBJ1-5, the complete variable domain is DVKVTQSSRYLVKRTGEKVFLECVQDMDHENMFWYRQDPGLGLRLIYFSYDVKMKEKGDIPEGYSVSREKKERFSLILESASTNQTSMYLCASSSVLKDTSNQPQHFGDGTRLSIL.

This chain uses TRBV9 with TRBJ2-5, with D perhaps matching TRBD2 (6 bases). Trimming shortened V by 0 bases and J by 2 bases, and 14 bases separated the two germline ends. This CDR3 contains 16 residues. Germline values: CDR1 SGDLS, CDR2 YYNGEE. CDR3 sequence reads: CASSVGVPAGQETQYF. The DNA of the CDR3 is TGTGCCAGCAGCGTAGGAGTCCCCGCGGGGCAAGAGACCCAGTACTTC.

The CDR3 region is CASSYSAGAGNTIYF. The DNA for the CDR3 is TGTGCCAGCAGTTACTCAGCAGGGGCTGGAAACACCATATATTTT. The rearrangement links TRBV6-5 to TRBJ1-3; possible D gene TRBD1, 6 bases. Trimming removed 0 bases at V and 2 bases at J, with 8 bases between. The CDR3 length is 15 residues. Germline values: CDR1 MNHEY, CDR2 SVGAGI.

J is TRBJ2-1 and V is TRBV21-1; TRBD2, as called in the table, went unchecked against the DNA. TRBV21-1 is reported as a pseudogene. The CDR3 spans 14 residues. CDR3: CASSAGLLGIEQFF. The CDR3 coding sequence is TGTGCCAGCAGCGCAGGACTGCTAGGTATTGAGCAGTTCTTC.

The chain recombines TRBV2 with TRBJ1-6; 9 bases line up with TRBD1. The germline CDR1 and CDR2 sequences are SNHLY and FYNNEI. V shed 5 bases and J 9 bases; nucleotides not matched to a gene: 5. The CDR3 totals 14 residues. The CDR3 region is CASSPGQGSSPLHF. The CDR3 nucleotides are TGTGCCAGCAGTCCCGGACAGGGGAGTTCACCCCTCCACTTT. The whole variable domain, remainder taken from reference TRBV2 and TRBJ1-6, is EPEVTQTPSHQVTQMGQEVILRCVPISNHLYFYWYRQILGQKVEFLVSFYNNEISEKSEIFDDQFSVERPDGSNFTLKIRSTKLEDSAMYFCASSPGQGSSPLHFGNGTRLTVT.

CDR3 in DNA: TGTGCCAGCTCACCACCGTCGGACAGGGACACCGGGGAGCTGTTTTTT. Encoded protein: CASSPPSDRDTGELFF. The rearrangement joins TRBV18 to TRBJ2-2; 8 bases fit TRBD1. The CDR3 is 16 amino acids. V trimming: 0 bases; J trimming: 3 bases; junction bases outside the gene matches: 3. The V gene's germline CDR1 is KGHSH and CDR2 LQKENI.

The V and J genes are TRBV6-1 and TRBJ1-6; tentatively, D is TRBD1 (5 bases). The CDR3 spans 16 residues. Trimming stripped 2 bases from V and 0 bases from J, with 8 bases between. Germline values: CDR1 MNHNS, CDR2 SASEGT. In DNA, the CDR3 is TGTGCCAGCAGTGAATGGGGCAGCTCCTATAATTCACCCCTCCACTTT. It specifies CASSEWGSSYNSPLHF.

The chain recombines TRBV29-1 with TRBJ2-2; a possible D gene is TRBD1 (5 bases). Per germline, CDR1 SQVTM and CDR2 ANQGSEA. V lost 6 bases and J lost 4, with 12 bases in between. The CDR3 sequence is 13 residues long. The CDR3 protein is CSVQGATTGELFF. The CDR3 coding sequence is TGCAGCGTCCAGGGTGCCACCACCGGGGAGCTGTTTTTT.

The chain recombines TRBV19 with TRBJ1-6, with D perhaps TRBD1 (5 bases). Germline CDR1 reads LNHDA; CDR2 reads SQIVND (reference sequence). Trimming removed 3 bases from V and 7 bases from J, with 16 bases in between. The CDR3 length is 16 residues. CDR3 sequence: CASSILGLHSNSPLHF. The CDR3 DNA sequence: TGTGCCAGTAGTATTCTGGGACTTCATAGCAATTCACCCCTCCACTTT.

The V and J genes are TRBV18 and TRBJ1-5; tentative D call: TRBD1 (5 bases). Germline V CDR1 and CDR2: KGHSH, LQKENI. The CDR3 is 16 amino acids. Trimming stripped 4 bases from V and 4 bases from J, with 17 bases between. The CDR3, as DNA: TGTGCCAGCTCACTACTCGGGGGACGGATTAATCAGCCCCAGCATTTT. Protein: CASSLLGGRINQPQHF. Full variable domain (rest looked up from reference TRBV18 and TRBJ1-5): NAGVMQNPRHLVRRRGQEARLRCSPMKGHSHVYWYRQLPEEGLKFMVYLQKENIIDESGMPKERFSAEFPKEGPSILRIQQVVRGDSAAYFCASSLLGGRINQPQHFGDGTRLSIL.

This clone showed up just once. The CDR3 reads CASIPRAGGATEAFF. CDR3 nucleotide sequence: TGTGCCAGCATTCCTCGGGCAGGGGGCGCGACTGAAGCTTTCTTT. The V and J genes are TRBV6-5 and TRBJ1-1, with 8 bases aligning to TRBD1. The CDR3 is 15 amino acids. Germline loops: CDR1 MNHEY, CDR2 SVGAGI. The trim removed 7 bases at V and 5 bases at J, leaving 12 bases unmatched.

This chain links TRBV14 with TRBJ2-3; a possible D gene is TRBD2 (6 bases). With 5 bases removed from V and 5 bases from J, the gap between germline ends came to 17 bases. In germline, CDR1 is SGHDN, CDR2 FVKESK. The CDR3 length is 15 residues. For the CDR3, the DNA is TGTGCCAGCAGCTTCCCCGTGGGGCGGGGAGATACGCAGTATTTT. It translates to CASSFPVGRGDTQYF.

This clone was observed once. The chain joins TRBV7-2 to TRBJ1-5; tentatively, D is TRBD1 (6 bases). This CDR3 contains 14 residues. In germline, CDR1 is SGHTA, CDR2 FQGNSA. Trimming left V 2 bases short and J 5 bases short, with 10 bases between. The DNA for the CDR3 is TGTGCCAGCAGCTTATCCAGGGGCGATCAGCCCCAGCATTTT. It encodes CASSLSRGDQPQHF.

The chain's CDR3 is CASSLGQAYGYTF. The CDR3 region has the DNA TGTGCCAGCAGCCTAGGACAGGCCTATGGCTACACCTTC. The rearrangement joins TRBV6-5 to TRBJ1-2, with TRBD1 identical over 7 bases. The germline V gene encodes CDR1 MNHEY and CDR2 SVGAGI. The V segment lost 6 bases and the J segment 4 bases; nucleotides outside the gene matches: 5. The length of the CDR3 is 13 residues.

The chain uses TRBV19 and TRBJ1-1; D ambiguous. Germline-derived CDR1 and CDR2 are LNHDA and SQIVND (reference sequence). The CDR3 loop spans 13 amino acids. Trimming left V 3 bases short and J 2 bases short, with 7 bases between. CDR3 protein: CASSILPNTEAFF. In DNA form, the CDR3 reads TGTGCCAGTAGTATTCTTCCTAACACTGAAGCTTTCTTT.

The CDR3 DNA follows: TGTGCCAGCACCCAAATGGGGGGCACAGATACGCAGTATTTT. Protein product: CASTQMGGTDTQYF. The chain employs TRBV6-5 and TRBJ2-3; D could derive from TRBD1 or TRBD2 (5 bases each). The germline V gene has CDR1 MNHEY and CDR2 SVGAGI. The CDR3 totals 14 residues. V gave up 7 bases and J gave up 1 base, with 12 bases separating them.

This clone was detected only once. The V and J genes are TRBV3-1 (or the pseudogene TRBV3-2) and TRBJ1-6, with D possibly matching TRBD1 (5 bases). The V gene lost 8 bases and the J gene lost 9 bases, with 8 bases spanning the gap. CDR1 is LGHDT and CDR2 is YNNKEL in the germline V gene (reference sequence). There are 11 residues in the CDR3. CDR3 in DNA: TGTGCCAGCGGGGGACGTTCACCCCTCCACTTT. Amino acids: CASGGRSPLHF.

This clone came up a few times. This chain joins TRBV2 and TRBJ1-2; no definite D call. The V gene's germline CDR1 is SNHLY and CDR2 FYNNEI. The CDR3 is 16 residues long. V gave up 1 base and J gave up 6 bases, with 18 bases separating them. Here the CDR3 DNA reads TGTGCCAGCAGTGAAGTGGCCCCCGGTCCACTAAATGGCTACACCTTC. It specifies CASSEVAPGPLNGYTF.

The V call is TRBV3-1 (or the pseudogene TRBV3-2), the J call TRBJ1-3, with D hard to call. V dropped 0 bases and J dropped 0 bases, with 9 bases sitting between them. Looked up from germline, CDR1 is LGHDT and CDR2 is YNNKEL (reference sequence). CDR3 size: 16 residues. The CDR3 coding sequence is TGTGCCAGCAGCCAAGATTTAGCGGCCTCTGGAAACACCATATATTTT. Translated, it gives CASSQDLAASGNTIYF.

This clone appeared once. The chain has TRBV3-1 (or the pseudogene TRBV3-2) and TRBJ2-2; D tentatively fits TRBD1 or TRBD2 (5 bases each). V gave up 4 bases and J gave up 7 bases, with 16 bases separating them. The CDR3 extends over 15 amino acids. CDR1 is LGHDT and CDR2 is YNNKEL in the germline V gene (reference sequence). This CDR3 reads CASSPREGAGGELFF. CDR3 nucleotide sequence: TGTGCCAGCAGCCCTCGAGAAGGGGCGGGCGGGGAGCTGTTTTTT.

This clone has only a few counts. The rearrangement uses TRBV9 and TRBJ2-7; D is possibly TRBD1 or TRBD2 (5 bases each). CDR3 length equals 14 residues. CDR1 and CDR2 (germline): SGDLS, YYNGEE. V dropped 3 bases and J dropped 5 bases, with 15 bases sitting between them. The CDR3 coding sequence is TGTGCCAGCAGCGAGGGATACGGGGCCCACGAGCAGTACTTC. Translation: CASSEGYGAHEQYF. Full variable domain (outside the CDR3, taken from reference TRBV9 and TRBJ2-7): DSGVTQTPKHLITATGQRVTLRCSPRSGDLSVYWYQQSLDQGLQFLIQYYNGEERAKGNILERFSAQQFPDLHSELNLSSLELGDSALYFCASSEGYGAHEQYFGPGTRLTVT.

The chain combines TRBV5-1 with TRBJ2-7; 7 bases match TRBD2. CDR1 is SGHRS, CDR2 YFSETQ, per germline. This CDR3 comprises 13 residues. J lost 0 bases, V lost 6 bases, and 3 bases had no gene match. CDR3 loop: CASKAGYSYEQYF. The CDR3 coding sequence is TGCGCCAGCAAAGCGGGGTACTCCTACGAGCAGTACTTC.

This rearrangement joins TRBV11-1 to TRBJ2-1; maybe TRBD1 (6 bases). V dropped 2 bases and J dropped 2 bases, with 13 bases sitting between them. CDR3 length: 16 amino acids. Germline V lookup: CDR1 SGHAT, CDR2 FQDESV (reference sequence). This CDR3 is CASSLYRDNPYNEQFF. The CDR3 coding sequence is TGTGCCAGCAGCTTATATCGGGACAATCCCTACAATGAGCAGTTCTTC.

The CDR3 DNA reads as TGTGCCAGCTCACCATCCGATTCCTTGGATTCACCCCTCCACTTT. Translated, it gives CASSPSDSLDSPLHF. The chain is built from TRBV18 and TRBJ1-6; no firm D call. Per the germline V gene, CDR1 is KGHSH and CDR2 is LQKENI. The CDR3 loop spans 15 amino acids. Trimming removed 2 bases at V and 8 bases at J, with 13 bases between.

The rearrangement joins TRBV19 to TRBJ1-2; D gene unclear. The CDR3 runs to 14 residues. V lost 0 bases and J 5 bases, leaving 10 bases between the germline ends. Germline loops: CDR1 LNHDA, CDR2 SQIVND (reference sequence). Written as DNA, the CDR3 is TGTGCCAGTAGTATAGATTGGCCCGTGTATGGCTACACCTTC. Translating gives CASSIDWPVYGYTF.

The chain uses TRBV18 and TRBJ1-3; D is ambiguous. V gave up 2 bases and J gave up 0 bases, with 8 bases separating them. The CDR3 runs 15 residues. The germline V gene encodes CDR1 KGHSH and CDR2 LQKENI. CDR3: CASSPALSSGNTIYF. For the CDR3, the DNA is TGTGCCAGCTCACCAGCGTTGAGCTCTGGAAACACCATATATTTT.

J is TRBJ1-5 and V is TRBV29-1; 8 nucleotides line up with TRBD1. Losses at the gene ends were 7 bases for V and 0 bases for J; bases not matched to a gene: 2. Germline CDR1 and CDR2: SQVTM and ANQGSEA. The CDR3 sequence is 13 residues long. The DNA for the CDR3 is TGCAGCGCCAGGGGGCCTAGCAATCAGCCCCAGCATTTT. This translates into CSARGPSNQPQHF.